Below, 26 T cell receptor beta chains from the same sample are listed, as sequenced in a study of cytomegalovirus exposure and HLA in healthy donors. With 60 Vbeta and 13 Jbeta primers, the PCR was carried out. Clones were read by immunoSEQ multiplex PCR, and TCRdb kept only the in-frame ones, dropping some. The sample holds fewer than 150,000 clones, 73% seen once. Input material: PBMCs. These receptors all come from a human donor in good health.

J is TRBJ2-3 and V is TRBV6-1; TRBD1 matches 9 bases. Germline CDR1 reads MNHNS; CDR2 reads SASEGT. J gave up 1 base and V 8 bases, and 4 bases lay outside the gene matches. The CDR3 has 14 amino acids. CDR3 sequence reads: CASETGGGTDTQYF. CDR3 nucleotide sequence: TGTGCCAGCGAGACAGGGGGAGGCACAGATACGCAGTATTTT.

The rearrangement links TRBV5-4 to TRBJ2-7, with 8 bases lining up with TRBD1. The CDR3 is made up of 15 amino acids. V shed 1 base, J shed 5 bases, and the junction held 8 bases outside the gene matches. CDR1 SGHNT and CDR2 YYREEE come from the germline V gene (reference sequence). In DNA, the CDR3 is TGTGCCAGCAGCTTGATGAAGGACAGGGTCCACGAGCAGTACTTC. As protein: CASSLMKDRVHEQYF.

This clone was seen only once. The chain has TRBV5-4 and TRBJ2-2, with 9 bases fitting TRBD2. Germline V lookup: CDR1 SGHNT, CDR2 YYREEE (reference sequence). After removal of 2 bases from V and 0 bases from J, the junction contained 2 bases not matched to a gene. The CDR3 has 16 residues. Here the CDR3 DNA reads TGTGCCAGCAGCTTTCGCGGGGGGGCGAACACCGGGGAGCTGTTTTTT. Residues: CASSFRGGANTGELFF. The full variable domain, with the rest looked up from reference TRBV5-4 and TRBJ2-2, is ETGVTQSPTHLIKTRGQQVTLRCSSQSGHNTVSWYQQALGQGPQFIFQYYREEENGRGNFPPRFSGLQFPNYSSELNVNALELDDSALYLCASSFRGGANTGELFFGEGSRLTVL.

The chain couples TRBV7-9 to TRBJ1-5; perhaps TRBD1 as D (6 bases). The CDR3 sequence is 15 residues long. V lost 1 base and J lost 5, with 12 bases in between. Germline V gives CDR1 SEHNR, CDR2 FQNEAQ (reference sequence). The chain's CDR3 is CASSLVGGPYQPQHF. In DNA form, the CDR3 reads TGTGCCAGCAGCTTAGTCGGGGGGCCGTATCAGCCCCAGCATTTT.

For this clone: The junction departs from germline at one end; a sequencing error may be responsible. The V gene is TRBV6-1, the J gene TRBJ1-2; tentatively, D is TRBD1 (5 bases). The CDR3 has 10 amino acids. CDR1 and CDR2 from the germline V gene are MNHNS and SASEGT. CDR3 amino acids: CASSHGARIF. The CDR3 region has the DNA TGTGCCAGCAGTCATGGGGCCCGTATCTTC.

The chain carries TRBV19 and TRBJ2-1, with D unclear. V was shortened by 5 bases and J by 8 bases, with 13 bases between the two germline ends. Per germline, CDR1 LNHDA and CDR2 SQIVND (reference sequence). This CDR3 is built from 13 residues. Here the CDR3 DNA reads TGTGCCAGTAGTTCCCCAGATCGATATGAGCAGTTCTTC. Amino acids: CASSSPDRYEQFF.

The J gene is TRBJ1-2, the V gene TRBV19; the match to TRBD1 covers 7 bases. Losses at the gene ends were 4 bases for V and 7 bases for J; bases not matched to a gene: 6. The CDR3 is made up of 13 amino acids. The V gene's germline CDR1 is LNHDA and CDR2 SQIVND (reference sequence). The CDR3, as DNA: TGTGCCAGTAGTAGCGGGACAGAGATTGGCTACACCTTC. It codes for CASSSGTEIGYTF.

To note about this clone: Additional DNA sequences in this sample encode the identical CDR3. This rearrangement joins TRBV5-1 to TRBJ1-4, with 7 nucleotides matching TRBD1. Unmatched junction bases numbered 4, after V lost 0 bases and J lost 5 bases. This CDR3 region has 15 residues. The germline gives CDR1 SGHRS, CDR2 YFSETQ. CDR3 bases: TGCGCCAGCAGCTTGGAGGGGGCGCGGAATGAAAAACTGTTTTTT. Its translation: CASSLEGARNEKLFF. Full variable domain (outside the CDR3, taken from reference TRBV5-1 and TRBJ1-4): KAGVTQTPRYLIKTRGQQVTLSCSPISGHRSVSWYQQTPGQGLQFLFEYFSETQRNKGNFPGRFSGRQFSNSRSEMNVSTLELGDSALYLCASSLEGARNEKLFFGSGTQLSVL.

V and J are TRBV2 and TRBJ1-2, with a weak D call TRBD1 (5 bases). CDR1 is SNHLY and CDR2 is FYNNEI in the germline V gene. The CDR3 loop spans 14 amino acids. The ends were cut back, 4 bases at V and 7 bases at J, with 16 bases in the middle. The CDR3 coding sequence is TGTGCCAGCAGTGTGGGGCAGGTGGGGCTTGGCTACACCTTC. Translated: CASSVGQVGLGYTF.

The chain links TRBV7-9 to TRBJ2-1; perhaps TRBD2 as D (5 bases). This CDR3 is 10 amino acids long. Trimming left V 7 bases short and J 8 bases short, with 6 bases between. The germline V gene has CDR1 SEHNR and CDR2 FQNEAQ (reference sequence). The CDR3 DNA is TGTGCCAGCATTAGCGATGAGCAGTTCTTC. It specifies CASISDEQFF. Using reference TRBV7-9 and TRBJ2-1 for the parts outside the CDR3, the full variable domain is DTGVSQNPRHKITKRGQNVTFRCDPISEHNRLYWYRQTLGQGPEFLTYFQNEAQLEKSRLLSDRFSAERPKGSFSTLEIQRTEQGDSAMYLCASISDEQFFGPGTRLTVL.

The V gene is TRBV19, the J gene TRBJ1-1, with D hard to call. This CDR3 has 13 residues. V was cut by 3 bases and J by 5 bases, with 10 bases left in between. From germline, CDR1 is LNHDA and CDR2 SQIVND (reference sequence). CDR3 in amino acids: CASSMSGGTEAFF. The CDR3 nucleotides are TGTGCCAGTAGTATGAGCGGTGGAACTGAAGCTTTCTTT. Supplemented by reference TRBV19 and TRBJ1-1, the full variable domain reads DGGITQSPKYLFRKEGQNVTLSCEQNLNHDAMYWYRQDPGQGLRLIYYSQIVNDFQKGDIAEGYSVSREKKESFPLTVTSAQKNPTAFYLCASSMSGGTEAFFGQGTRLTVV.

This clone was counted once. The V and J genes are TRBV7-9 and TRBJ1-2, with a possible D match to TRBD1 (6 bases). CDR3 length equals 13 residues. CDR1 and CDR2 from the germline V gene are SEHNR and FQNEAQ (reference sequence). Trimming removed 7 bases from V and 3 bases from J, with 12 bases in between. In DNA, the CDR3 is TGTGCCAGCAAAACCAGGGGAGACTATGGCTACACCTTC. This translates into CASKTRGDYGYTF.

The chain is built from TRBV13 and TRBJ2-5, with 7 nucleotides matching TRBD1. Germline V gives CDR1 PRHDT, CDR2 FYEKMQ (reference sequence). V lost 0 bases to trimming and J lost 6 bases; unmatched junction nucleotides: 4. This CDR3 is built from 14 residues. CDR3 sequence (DNA): TGTGCCAGCAGCTTAGGAGGGGGCGAAAAGACCCAGTACTTC. Translated, it gives CASSLGGGEKTQYF.

DNA for the CDR3: TGTGCCAGCCATCTGAGGGGGACAGGGGGTGACACCGGGGAGCTGTTTTTT. Translation: CASHLRGTGGDTGELFF. The chain joins TRBV11-2 to TRBJ2-2; 11 nucleotides line up with TRBD1. This CDR3 region has 17 residues. V was pared by 8 bases and J by 3 bases, with 11 bases of the junction left unmatched. CDR1 is SGHAT and CDR2 is FQNNGV in the germline V gene.

The chain combines TRBV2 with TRBJ1-5; the D gene is possibly TRBD1 (5 bases). V was pared by 4 bases and J by 2 bases, with 9 bases between. CDR3 length: 14 amino acids. Germline CDR1 SNHLY, CDR2 FYNNEI. The DNA of the CDR3 is TGTGCCAGCAGTGTTAGGGGCGGCAATCAGCCCCAGCATTTT. Protein: CASSVRGGNQPQHF.

The chain employs TRBV6-6 and TRBJ2-3; D might be TRBD1 (6 bases). The germline V gene has CDR1 MNHNY and CDR2 SVGAGI (reference sequence). V lost 4 bases to trimming and J lost 4 bases, with 12 bases between them. This CDR3 comprises 14 residues. DNA of the CDR3: TGTGCCAGCAGTTGGGACACGAATTCAGATACGCAGTATTTT. This encodes CASSWDTNSDTQYF.

This clone was counted once. This chain connects TRBV2 to TRBJ2-1; a weak D match, TRBD1 (6 bases). From germline, CDR1 is SNHLY and CDR2 FYNNEI. The ends were cut back, 4 bases at V and 8 bases at J, with 12 bases in the middle. This CDR3 comprises 13 residues. Written as DNA, the CDR3 is TGTGCCAGCAGTGGGGGGCTGGGCTATGAGCAGTTCTTC. Translation gives CASSGGLGYEQFF.

The V call is TRBV19, the J call TRBJ2-1; TRBD2 matches at 13 bases. With 5 bases clipped from V and 1 base from J, the junction kept 8 bases outside the gene matches. Germline lookup yields CDR1 LNHDA and CDR2 SQIVND (reference sequence). There are 18 residues in the CDR3. The CDR3: CASSPGTSGMESYNEQFF. The CDR3 DNA sequence: TGTGCCAGTAGTCCAGGGACTAGCGGGATGGAATCCTACAATGAGCAGTTCTTC.

The chain carries TRBV10-2 and TRBJ2-3, with 9 positions matching TRBD2. The V gene's germline CDR1 is WSHSY and CDR2 SAAADI. The CDR3 loop spans 15 amino acids. V trimming: 0 bases; J trimming: 6 bases; junction bases outside the gene matches: 4. CDR3 protein: CASSESAGGLDTQYF. In DNA form, the CDR3 reads TGCGCCAGCAGTGAGTCGGCGGGGGGGCTTGATACGCAGTATTTT.

The V call is TRBV6-5, the J call TRBJ2-1; D possibly corresponds to TRBD1 (6 bases). Trimming shortened V by 5 bases and J by 10 bases, and 9 bases separated the two germline ends. This CDR3 is 11 amino acids long. Germline V gene sequence: CDR1 MNHEY, CDR2 SVGAGI. CDR3 residues: CASSNGQEQFF. The CDR3 DNA is TGTGCCAGCAGTAACGGACAGGAGCAGTTCTTC.

This clone has more than one count but fewer than ten. This chain joins TRBV7-6 and TRBJ2-7, with D perhaps matching TRBD2 (5 bases). The V and J ends lost 1 base and 1 base respectively, with 8 bases between them. The CDR3 is 14 amino acids. Germline CDR1 is SGHVS and CDR2 is FNYEAQ. The CDR3 sequence: CASSLDGGSYEQYF. The CDR3 DNA reads TGTGCCAGCAGCTTAGATGGCGGGTCCTACGAGCAGTACTTC.

This rearrangement joins TRBV7-9 to TRBJ2-7; a weak D match, TRBD1 (6 bases). The CDR3 is 13 residues long. The V end was cut by 6 bases, the J end by 4 bases, with 13 bases between. Germline CDR1 is SEHNR and CDR2 is FQNEAQ (reference sequence). DNA for the CDR3: TGTGCCAGCAGGCGTTCGCAGGGGTACGAGCAGTACTTC. Translating gives CASRRSQGYEQYF.

The V and J genes are TRBV2 and TRBJ1-1; D not certain. CDR1 is SNHLY and CDR2 is FYNNEI in the germline V gene. The CDR3 extends over 13 amino acids. Deletions cut 2 bases from V and 0 bases from J, with 4 bases between. The CDR3 here is CASSEQVNTEAFF. CDR3 DNA: TGTGCCAGCAGTGAACAGGTGAACACTGAAGCTTTCTTT. Full variable domain (missing parts from reference TRBV2 and TRBJ1-1): EPEVTQTPSHQVTQMGQEVILRCVPISNHLYFYWYRQILGQKVEFLVSFYNNEISEKSEIFDDQFSVERPDGSNFTLKIRSTKLEDSAMYFCASSEQVNTEAFFGQGTRLTVV.

The V and J genes are TRBV5-4 and TRBJ2-3; TRBD2 matches 8 bases. This CDR3 comprises 17 residues. In germline, CDR1 is SGHNT, CDR2 YYREEE (reference sequence). J gave up 0 bases and V 0 bases, and 6 bases lay outside the gene matches. The chain's CDR3 is CASSLGSAGGSTDTQYF. For the CDR3, the DNA is TGTGCCAGCAGCTTGGGAAGTGCGGGAGGAAGCACAGATACGCAGTATTTT. Combining the CDR3 with reference TRBV5-4 and TRBJ2-3 gives the whole variable domain ETGVTQSPTHLIKTRGQQVTLRCSSQSGHNTVSWYQQALGQGPQFIFQYYREEENGRGNFPPRFSGLQFPNYSSELNVNALELDDSALYLCASSLGSAGGSTDTQYFGPGTRLTVL.

The rearrangement uses TRBV5-6 and TRBJ2-1; D might be TRBD1 (6 bases). The germline V gene has CDR1 SGHDT and CDR2 YYEEEE. The CDR3 sequence is 15 residues long. V was clipped by 0 bases and J by 11 bases, with 18 bases between them. The DNA for the CDR3 is TGTGCCAGCAGCTTGGGTCTACAGGGCTCCTGTAAGCAGTTCTTC. Translating it yields CASSLGLQGSCKQFF.

J is TRBJ2-7 and V is TRBV7-8; 11 bases map to TRBD2. V trimming: 3 bases; J trimming: 5 bases; junction bases outside the gene matches: 12. The germline V gene encodes CDR1 SGHVS and CDR2 FQNEAQ. This CDR3 region has 17 residues. CDR3 in amino acids: CASSFKVAGLAAHEQYF. In DNA, the CDR3 is TGTGCCAGCAGCTTCAAGGTAGCGGGACTAGCGGCCCACGAGCAGTACTTC. Full variable domain (remainder filled in from reference TRBV7-8 and TRBJ2-7): GAGVSQSPRYKVAKRGQDVALRCDPISGHVSLFWYQQALGQGPEFLTYFQNEAQLDKSGLPSDRFFAERPEGSVSTLKIQRTQQEDSAVYLCASSFKVAGLAAHEQYFGPGTRLTVT.